The 28 T cell receptor beta chains in this list originate from one sample, sequenced in a study of blood T cell repertoires in COVID-19. Profiling relied on immunoSEQ multiplex PCR, and the TCRdb table lists in-frame clones only, not all of them. The sample yields around 200,000 clones, nearly 90% seen once. Sequenced material: peripheral blood. Every receptor here comes from a woman aged 18-29 years who had recovered from COVID-19.

The gene calls are TRBV7-2 and TRBJ2-3; 10 bases align to TRBD2. The CDR3 is made up of 15 amino acids. V lost 2 bases and J lost 5; bases outside the gene matches: 4. Per the germline V gene, CDR1 is SGHTA and CDR2 is FQGNSA. The CDR3 loop reads CASSLLAGVGDTQYF. The CDR3 coding sequence is TGTGCCAGCAGCTTACTAGCGGGAGTGGGAGATACGCAGTATTTT.

The rearrangement joins TRBV11-2 to TRBJ2-1; 13 nucleotides align to TRBD2. CDR1 SGHAT and CDR2 FQNNGV come from the germline V gene. The CDR3 consists of 17 residues. Trimming at V came to 1 base and at J to 7 bases, leaving 7 bases not matched to a gene. This CDR3 reads CASSLGTSGSLLNEQFF. The CDR3 nucleotides read TGTGCCAGCAGCTTAGGGACTAGCGGGAGCTTGTTGAATGAGCAGTTCTTC.

This clone has just a few counts. V is TRBV14 and J is TRBJ1-2; D is ambiguous. V lost 0 bases, J lost 2 bases, and 22 bases lay in between. Per germline, CDR1 SGHDN and CDR2 FVKESK. The CDR3 extends over 19 amino acids. CDR3 nucleotide sequence: TGTGCCAGCAGCCAAGAAGAGGGAGAGGAGATTCAAGGAAACTATGGCTACACCTTC. Translating gives CASSQEEGEEIQGNYGYTF. Full variable domain (remainder filled in from reference TRBV14 and TRBJ1-2): EAGVTQFPSHSVIEKGQTVTLRCDPISGHDNLYWYRRVMGKEIKFLLHFVKESKQDESGMPNNRFLAERTGGTYSTLKVQPAELEDSGVYFCASSQEEGEEIQGNYGYTFGSGTRLTVV.

This clone was detected only once. V gene TRBV3-1 (or the pseudogene TRBV3-2) combines with J gene TRBJ2-1, with 11 positions matching TRBD2. CDR1 and CDR2 (germline): LGHDT, YNNKEL (reference sequence). V was clipped by 8 bases and J by 6 bases; unmatched bases: 15. There are 17 residues in the CDR3. CDR3 coding DNA: TGTGCCAGCGGAGCGCTTCTAGCGGGAGGCCCTAGCAATGAGCAGTTCTTC. Translated, it gives CASGALLAGGPSNEQFF.

This sequence joins TRBV18 and TRBJ2-3; TRBD2 might be the D (6 bases). The ends were cut back, 2 bases at V and 3 bases at J, with 15 bases in the middle. The germline gives CDR1 KGHSH, CDR2 LQKENI. This CDR3 is 16 amino acids long. CDR3 coding DNA: TGTGCCAGCTCACCATCGGCAGGACTATCTACAGATACGCAGTATTTT. Translated, it gives CASSPSAGLSTDTQYF.

This clone showed up just once. The rearrangement joins TRBV30 to TRBJ2-1; weak D call: TRBD2 (6 bases). The CDR3 consists of 12 residues. V lost 3 bases and J lost 10, with 13 bases in between. Germline V CDR1 and CDR2: GTSNPN, SVGIG (reference sequence). CDR3 sequence reads: CAWRAAGLEQFF. Written as DNA, the CDR3 is TGTGCCTGGAGAGCGGCGGGGTTGGAGCAGTTCTTC.

The V call is TRBV11-2, the J call TRBJ1-1; D may be TRBD1 (5 bases). Looked up from germline, CDR1 is SGHAT and CDR2 is FQNNGV. V lost 3 bases, J lost 5 bases, and 16 bases lay in between. This CDR3 is 15 amino acids long. DNA for the CDR3: TGTGCCAGCAGCTTGGAGGGGTGGGGGAGGACTGAAGCTTTCTTT. It specifies CASSLEGWGRTEAFF. Full variable domain (remainder filled in from reference TRBV11-2 and TRBJ1-1): EAGVAQSPRYKIIEKRQSVAFWCNPISGHATLYWYQQILGQGPKLLIQFQNNGVVDDSQLPKDRFSAERLKGVDSTLKIQPAKLEDSAVYLCASSLEGWGRTEAFFGQGTRLTVV.

The chain uses TRBV7-2 and TRBJ1-5; 7 bases are a match to TRBD1. Trimming at V came to 3 bases and at J to 2 bases, leaving 4 bases not matched to a gene. Germline V lookup: CDR1 SGHTA, CDR2 FQGNSA. CDR3 length: 15 amino acids. Written as DNA, the CDR3 is TGTGCCAGCAGCTTTAAGGGGGCAGGCAATCAGCCCCAGCATTTT. Protein: CASSFKGAGNQPQHF.

V usage is TRBV4-2 and J usage is TRBJ1-6; D ambiguous. Trimming removed 0 bases from V and 5 bases from J, with 14 bases in between. Germline lookup yields CDR1 LGHNA and CDR2 YNFKEQ. The length of the CDR3 is 17 residues. The CDR3 loop is CASSQDSHTVNNSPLHF. CDR3 in DNA: TGTGCCAGCAGCCAAGACTCGCATACAGTAAATAATTCACCCCTCCACTTT.

This clone was seen just once. The chain has TRBV6-1 and TRBJ2-7; the match to TRBD1 covers 7 bases. This CDR3 has 15 amino acids. The germline CDR1 and CDR2 sequences are MNHNS and SASEGT. Trimming took 3 bases from V and 1 from J; bases not matched to a gene: 6. In DNA, the CDR3 is TGTGCCAGCAGTGAGGCTCCGGGACAGTCCTACGAGCAGTACTTC. Its translation is CASSEAPGQSYEQYF.

The V gene is TRBV27, the J gene TRBJ1-5; D is possibly TRBD1 (5 bases). In germline, CDR1 is MNHEY, CDR2 SMNVEV (reference sequence). The CDR3 consists of 13 residues. V lost 6 bases and J lost 3, with 9 bases in between. CDR3 in DNA: TGTGCCAGCAGGGTAGGGGTCAATCAGCCCCAGCATTTT. Protein product: CASRVGVNQPQHF.

This clone was observed a handful of times. This chain joins TRBV19 and TRBJ1-1; no definite D call. Trimming pared 9 bases from V and 0 bases from J, leaving 8 bases between. Germline CDR1 reads LNHDA; CDR2 reads SQIVND (reference sequence). The CDR3 totals 12 residues. In DNA, the CDR3 is TGTGCCAGCCGATACTTGAACACTGAAGCTTTCTTT. Its protein is CASRYLNTEAFF. Combining the CDR3 with reference TRBV19 and TRBJ1-1 gives the whole variable domain DGGITQSPKYLFRKEGQNVTLSCEQNLNHDAMYWYRQDPGQGLRLIYYSQIVNDFQKGDIAEGYSVSREKKESFPLTVTSAQKNPTAFYLCASRYLNTEAFFGQGTRLTVV.

This sequence joins TRBV11-2 and TRBJ1-2, with D hard to call. Trimming pared 2 bases from V and 5 bases from J, leaving 15 bases between. Germline V gene sequence: CDR1 SGHAT, CDR2 FQNNGV. The CDR3 length is 15 residues. CDR3 amino acids: CASSLLWADQYGYTF. CDR3 DNA: TGTGCCAGCAGCTTACTATGGGCAGACCAGTATGGCTACACCTTC.

V and J are TRBV5-8 and TRBJ2-7, with a possible D match to TRBD2 (5 bases). V was clipped by 3 bases and J by 3 bases, with 22 bases between them. The length of the CDR3 is 17 residues. In germline, CDR1 is SGHTS, CDR2 YDEGEE. CDR3 coding DNA: TGTGCCAGCAGCTGGGGTGGAGGCCTCTACTCAAACTACGAGCAGTACTTC. Encoded protein: CASSWGGGLYSNYEQYF. Full variable domain (rest looked up from reference TRBV5-8 and TRBJ2-7): EAGVTQSPTHLIKTRGQQATLRCSPISGHTSVYWYQQALGLGLQFLLWYDEGEERNRGNFPPRFSGRQFPNYSSELNVNALELEDSALYLCASSWGGGLYSNYEQYFGPGTRLTVT.

This clone was observed once. The chain employs TRBV27 and TRBJ2-5; possibly TRBD2 for D (6 bases). This CDR3 region has 14 residues. Trimming pared 3 bases from V and 5 bases from J, leaving 13 bases between. Germline V lookup: CDR1 MNHEY, CDR2 SMNVEV (reference sequence). In nucleotides, the CDR3 is TGTGCCAGCAGTTTCATCAGGGAGGCGGAGACCCAGTACTTC. Translating it yields CASSFIREAETQYF.

The chain combines TRBV13 with TRBJ1-6; TRBD1 matches 9 bases. The CDR3 is 14 residues long. V dropped 6 bases and J dropped 10; count of bases not matched to a gene: 7. Per germline, CDR1 PRHDT and CDR2 FYEKMQ (reference sequence). The chain's CDR3 is CASRTGTGSSPLHF. DNA for the CDR3: TGTGCCAGCAGGACCGGGACAGGGAGCTCACCCCTCCACTTT.

The genes are TRBV29-1 and TRBJ2-7; the match to TRBD1 covers 8 bases. This CDR3 contains 13 residues. V was pared by 4 bases and J by 2 bases, with 4 bases of the junction left unmatched. Germline CDR1 SQVTM, CDR2 ANQGSEA. The CDR3 is CSVGTGRTYEQYF. CDR3 DNA sequence: TGCAGCGTTGGGACAGGGCGTACCTACGAGCAGTACTTC.

The rearrangement links TRBV6-5 to TRBJ1-1; weak D call: TRBD1 (6 bases). CDR1 is MNHEY and CDR2 is SVGAGI in the germline V gene. This CDR3 comprises 13 residues. V was shortened by 6 bases and J by 5 bases, with 13 bases between the two germline ends. The CDR3 region has the DNA TGTGCCAGCAGCTTTGACAGGAGGACTGAAGCTTTCTTT. This sequence encodes CASSFDRRTEAFF.

The chain recombines TRBV4-2 with TRBJ2-7, with D possibly TRBD2 on 6 matching bases. Germline V gene lookup returns CDR1 LGHNA and CDR2 YNFKEQ. Trimming cost V 0 bases and J 0 bases, with 12 bases left between them. The CDR3 totals 16 residues. CDR3 residues: CASSQDSGWNSYEQYF. The CDR3 nucleotides are TGTGCCAGCAGCCAAGACAGCGGGTGGAACTCCTACGAGCAGTACTTC.

This sequence joins TRBV5-4 and TRBJ1-2, with D possibly matching TRBD1 (6 bases). V gave up 4 bases and J gave up 6 bases, with 28 bases separating them. The CDR3 extends over 18 amino acids. Germline CDR1 SGHNT, CDR2 YYREEE (reference sequence). The chain's CDR3 is CASSRGGGGVEDLNGYTF. DNA of the CDR3: TGTGCCAGCAGCCGTGGAGGGGGGGGCGTCGAGGATCTTAATGGCTACACCTTC.

In its sample, this clone was seen once. The rearrangement joins TRBV6-5 to TRBJ1-1; 7 bases are a match to TRBD1. The CDR3 runs to 14 residues. V lost 1 base to trimming and J lost 1 base; unmatched junction nucleotides: 0. Germline CDR1 MNHEY, CDR2 SVGAGI. The CDR3 protein is CASSYYRGNTEAFF. CDR3 bases: TGTGCCAGCAGTTACTACAGGGGGAACACTGAAGCTTTCTTT.

The CDR3 sequence is CASSPRLAGEGSTQYF. CDR3 in DNA: TGCGCCAGCAGCCCAAGACTAGCGGGAGAGGGTAGTACGCAGTATTTT. The chain carries TRBV4-3 and TRBJ2-3; 12 bases are shared with TRBD2. With V trimmed by 4 bases and J by 8 bases, 10 bases remained unmatched. In germline, CDR1 is LGHNA, CDR2 YSLEER. The CDR3 extends over 16 amino acids.

The chain carries TRBV6-5 and TRBJ1-1, with D perhaps matching TRBD1 (6 bases). V lost 8 bases and J 5 bases, leaving 18 bases between the germline ends. Per the germline V gene, CDR1 is MNHEY and CDR2 is SVGAGI. This CDR3 region has 14 residues. This CDR3 is CASGRDILDTEAFF. Written as DNA, the CDR3 is TGTGCCAGCGGCCGGGACATATTGGATACTGAAGCTTTCTTT.

The rearrangement links TRBV3-1 (or the pseudogene TRBV3-2) to TRBJ2-3; D remains unclear. The CDR3 runs 14 residues. Trimming took off 0 bases at V and 2 bases at J, with 6 bases between the two ends. Germline V gives CDR1 LGHDT, CDR2 YNNKEL (reference sequence). The CDR3 loop is CASSQEEITDTQYF. The CDR3 nucleotides are TGTGCCAGCAGCCAAGAGGAGATCACAGATACGCAGTATTTT.

The chain carries TRBV4-3 and TRBJ2-1; possibly TRBD2 for D (6 bases). CDR1 is LGHNA and CDR2 is YSLEER in the germline V gene. The CDR3 covers 13 residues. V lost 3 bases and J 8 bases, leaving 11 bases between the germline ends. In DNA form, the CDR3 reads TGCGCCAGCAGCCATTCCGGCGGGGATGAGCAGTTCTTC. This translates into CASSHSGGDEQFF.

With regard to this clone: One end of the junction is discordant with germline, which a read error may explain. The rearrangement links TRBV28 to TRBJ1-2, with TRBD1 identical over 7 bases. Germline CDR1 and CDR2: MDHEN and SYDVKM. This CDR3 has 15 amino acids. CDR3 region: CASSLLTGQDYGYTF. In nucleotides, the CDR3 is TGTGCCAGCAGCTTATTGACAGGACAGGACTATGGCTACACCTTC.

J is TRBJ2-1 and V is TRBV5-1, with D hard to call. Trimming left V 1 base short and J 2 bases short, with 10 bases between. Germline V CDR1 and CDR2: SGHRS, YFSETQ. CDR3 size: 15 residues. DNA of the CDR3: TGCGCCAGCAGCTTGCAACTCGCGGCCTACAATGAGCAGTTCTTC. It specifies CASSLQLAAYNEQFF. The whole variable domain, remainder taken from reference TRBV5-1 and TRBJ2-1, is KAGVTQTPRYLIKTRGQQVTLSCSPISGHRSVSWYQQTPGQGLQFLFEYFSETQRNKGNFPGRFSGRQFSNSRSEMNVSTLELGDSALYLCASSLQLAAYNEQFFGPGTRLTVL.

The chain carries TRBV6-5 and TRBJ1-2; a possible D gene is TRBD1 (5 bases). The CDR3 totals 14 residues. CDR1 is MNHEY, CDR2 SVGAGI, per germline. The germline V and J ends were trimmed by 6 bases and 8 bases, with 19 bases remaining between them. The CDR3, as DNA: TGTGCCAGCAGCCAGGGAGGCAGTTTGAGCGGCTACACCTTC. Translating gives CASSQGGSLSGYTF.